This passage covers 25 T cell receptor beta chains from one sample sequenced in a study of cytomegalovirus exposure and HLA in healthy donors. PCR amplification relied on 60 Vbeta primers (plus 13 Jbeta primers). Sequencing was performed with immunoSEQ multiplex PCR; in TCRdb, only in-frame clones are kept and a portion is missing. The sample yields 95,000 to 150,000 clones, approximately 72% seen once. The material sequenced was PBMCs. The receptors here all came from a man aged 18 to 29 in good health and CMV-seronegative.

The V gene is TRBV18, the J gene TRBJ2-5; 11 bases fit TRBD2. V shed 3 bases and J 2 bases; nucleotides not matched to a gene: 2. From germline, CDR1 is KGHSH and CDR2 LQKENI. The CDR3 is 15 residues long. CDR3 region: CASSPTSGTQETQYF. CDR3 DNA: TGTGCCAGCTCACCGACTAGCGGGACACAAGAGACCCAGTACTTC.

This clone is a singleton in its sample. CDR3 sequence (DNA): TGTGCCAGTACCACAAAGGGCAGCGACTACTTCACAGATACGCAGTATTTT. This translates into CASTTKGSDYFTDTQYF. This chain links TRBV19 with TRBJ2-3; D is perhaps TRBD2 (5 bases). Germline V lookup: CDR1 LNHDA, CDR2 SQIVND (reference sequence). The V gene lost 7 bases and the J gene lost 2 bases, with 22 bases spanning the gap. The CDR3 sequence is 17 residues long.

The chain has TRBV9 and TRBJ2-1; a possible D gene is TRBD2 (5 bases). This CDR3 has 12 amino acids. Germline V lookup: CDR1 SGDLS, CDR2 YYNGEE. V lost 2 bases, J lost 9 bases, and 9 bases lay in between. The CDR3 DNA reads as TGTGCCAGCAGCGTTGTAGCGTCTGAGCAGTTCTTC. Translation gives CASSVVASEQFF.

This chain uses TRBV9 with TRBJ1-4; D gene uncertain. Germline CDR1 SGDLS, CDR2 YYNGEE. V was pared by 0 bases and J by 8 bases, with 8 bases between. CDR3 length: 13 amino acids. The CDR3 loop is CASSVGAEEKLFF. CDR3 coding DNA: TGTGCCAGCAGCGTAGGGGCCGAGGAAAAACTGTTTTTT. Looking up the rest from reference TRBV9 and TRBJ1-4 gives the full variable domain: DSGVTQTPKHLITATGQRVTLRCSPRSGDLSVYWYQQSLDQGLQFLIQYYNGEERAKGNILERFSAQQFPDLHSELNLSSLELGDSALYFCASSVGAEEKLFFGSGTQLSVL.

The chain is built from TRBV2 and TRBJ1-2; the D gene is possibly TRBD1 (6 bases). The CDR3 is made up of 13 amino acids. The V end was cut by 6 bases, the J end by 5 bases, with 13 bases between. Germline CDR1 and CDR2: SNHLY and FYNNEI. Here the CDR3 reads CASSETGLYGYTF. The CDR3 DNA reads TGTGCCAGCAGCGAGACAGGCTTGTATGGCTACACCTTC.

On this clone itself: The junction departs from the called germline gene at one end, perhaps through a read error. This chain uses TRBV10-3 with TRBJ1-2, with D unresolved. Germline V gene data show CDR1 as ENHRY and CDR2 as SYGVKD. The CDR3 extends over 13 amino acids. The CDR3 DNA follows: TGTGCCATCAGTGAAGTGGGAGGGTATGGCTACCCCTTC. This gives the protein CAISEVGGYGYPF.

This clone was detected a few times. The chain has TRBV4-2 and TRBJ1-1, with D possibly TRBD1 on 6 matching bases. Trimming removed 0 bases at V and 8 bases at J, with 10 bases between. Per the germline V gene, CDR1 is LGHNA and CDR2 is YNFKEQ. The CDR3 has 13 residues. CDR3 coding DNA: TGTGCCAGCAGCCAAGATACCCAGGGGGAAGCTTTCTTT. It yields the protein CASSQDTQGEAFF.

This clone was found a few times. CDR3 coding DNA: TGTGCCTGGAGTCCGACAGGGGACGATACGCAGTATTTT. This translates into CAWSPTGDDTQYF. The chain uses TRBV30 and TRBJ2-3; TRBD1 matches at 8 bases. Trimming removed 2 bases from V and 6 bases from J; junction bases left unmatched: 4. CDR1 and CDR2 (germline): GTSNPN, SVGIG (reference sequence). The CDR3 loop spans 13 amino acids.

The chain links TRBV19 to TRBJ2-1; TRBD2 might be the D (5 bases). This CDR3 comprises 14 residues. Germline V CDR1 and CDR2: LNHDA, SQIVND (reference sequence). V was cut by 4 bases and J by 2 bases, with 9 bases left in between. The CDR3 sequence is CASSTGETYNEQFF. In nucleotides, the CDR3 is TGTGCCAGTAGTACCGGGGAAACCTACAATGAGCAGTTCTTC.

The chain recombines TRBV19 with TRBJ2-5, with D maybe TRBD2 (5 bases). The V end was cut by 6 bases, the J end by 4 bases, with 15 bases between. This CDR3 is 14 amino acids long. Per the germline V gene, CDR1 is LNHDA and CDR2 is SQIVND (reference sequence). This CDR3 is CASRGVGSGETQYF. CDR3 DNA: TGTGCCAGTAGGGGTGTAGGGAGTGGAGAGACCCAGTACTTC. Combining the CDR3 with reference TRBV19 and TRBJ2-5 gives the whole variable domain DGGITQSPKYLFRKEGQNVTLSCEQNLNHDAMYWYRQDPGQGLRLIYYSQIVNDFQKGDIAEGYSVSREKKESFPLTVTSAQKNPTAFYLCASRGVGSGETQYFGPGTRLLVL.

The CDR3 nucleotides read TGTGCCAGCAACAAACAGGAGAACACCGGGGAGCTGTTTTTT. Its protein product is CASNKQENTGELFF. The rearrangement uses TRBV2 and TRBJ2-2; maybe TRBD1 (5 bases). Per germline, CDR1 SNHLY and CDR2 FYNNEI. This CDR3 comprises 14 residues. Trimming shortened V by 7 bases and J by 1 base, and 10 bases separated the two germline ends.

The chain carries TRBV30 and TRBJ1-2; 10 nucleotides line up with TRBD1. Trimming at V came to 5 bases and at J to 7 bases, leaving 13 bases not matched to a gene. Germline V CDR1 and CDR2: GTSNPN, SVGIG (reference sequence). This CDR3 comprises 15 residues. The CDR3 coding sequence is TGTGCCTGGCGCCTCGGCGGGACAGGGGCGAGTGGCTACACCTTC. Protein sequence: CAWRLGGTGASGYTF.

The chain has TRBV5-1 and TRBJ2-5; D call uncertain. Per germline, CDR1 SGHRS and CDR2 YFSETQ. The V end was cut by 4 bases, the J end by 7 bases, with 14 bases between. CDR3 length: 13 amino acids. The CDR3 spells CASSPIRSGTQYF. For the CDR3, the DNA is TGCGCCAGCAGCCCCATACGGTCGGGGACCCAGTACTTC.

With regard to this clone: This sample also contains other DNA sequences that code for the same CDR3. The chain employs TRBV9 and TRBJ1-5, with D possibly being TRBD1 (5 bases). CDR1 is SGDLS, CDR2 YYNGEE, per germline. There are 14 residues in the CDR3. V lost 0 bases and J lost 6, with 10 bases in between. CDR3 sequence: CASSVAPGFQPQHF. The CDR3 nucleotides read TGTGCCAGCAGCGTAGCCCCAGGGTTTCAGCCCCAGCATTTT.

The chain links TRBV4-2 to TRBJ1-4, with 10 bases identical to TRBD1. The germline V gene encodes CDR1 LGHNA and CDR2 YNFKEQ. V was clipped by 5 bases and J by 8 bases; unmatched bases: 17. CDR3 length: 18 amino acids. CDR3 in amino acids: CASSTYRSTGGLREKLFF. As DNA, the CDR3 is TGTGCCAGCAGCACTTACCGGTCGACAGGGGGCTTAAGGGAAAAACTGTTTTTT.

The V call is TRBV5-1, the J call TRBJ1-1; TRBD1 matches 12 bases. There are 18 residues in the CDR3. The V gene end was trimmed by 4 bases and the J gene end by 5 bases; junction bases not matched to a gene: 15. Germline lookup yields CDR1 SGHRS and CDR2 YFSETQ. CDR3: CASSLVAWGQGATTEAFF. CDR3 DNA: TGCGCCAGCAGCCTGGTCGCGTGGGGACAGGGGGCGACGACTGAAGCTTTCTTT.

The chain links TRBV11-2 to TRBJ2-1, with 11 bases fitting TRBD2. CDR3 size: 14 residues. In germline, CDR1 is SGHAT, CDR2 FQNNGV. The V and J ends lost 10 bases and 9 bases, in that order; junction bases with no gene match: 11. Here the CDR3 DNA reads TGTGCCATCCAGCGGGGTAGCGGGAGGGCTGAGCAGTTCTTC. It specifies CAIQRGSGRAEQFF.

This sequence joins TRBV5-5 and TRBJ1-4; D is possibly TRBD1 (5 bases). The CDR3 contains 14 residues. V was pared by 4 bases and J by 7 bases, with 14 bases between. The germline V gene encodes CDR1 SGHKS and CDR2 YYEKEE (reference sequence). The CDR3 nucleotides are TGTGCCAGCAGCATGGGCCTCGGGGGTGAAAAACTGTTTTTT. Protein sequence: CASSMGLGGEKLFF. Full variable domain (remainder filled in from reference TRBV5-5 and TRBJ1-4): DAGVTQSPTHLIKTRGQQVTLRCSPISGHKSVSWYQQVLGQGPQFIFQYYEKEERGRGNFPDRFSARQFPNYSSELNVNALLLGDSALYLCASSMGLGGEKLFFGSGTQLSVL.

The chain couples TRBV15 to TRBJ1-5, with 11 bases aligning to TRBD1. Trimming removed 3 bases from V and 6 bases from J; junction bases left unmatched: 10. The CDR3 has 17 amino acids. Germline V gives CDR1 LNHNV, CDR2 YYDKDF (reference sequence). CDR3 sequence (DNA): TGTGCCACCAGCAGTCTTCCGGACAGGGGGCCTGTTCAGCCCCAGCATTTT. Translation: CATSSLPDRGPVQPQHF. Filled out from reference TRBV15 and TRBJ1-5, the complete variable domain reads DAMVIQNPRYQVTQFGKPVTLSCSQTLNHNVMYWYQQKSSQAPKLLFHYYDKDFNNEADTPDNFQSRRPNTSFCFLDIRSPGLGDTAMYLCATSSLPDRGPVQPQHFGDGTRLSIL.

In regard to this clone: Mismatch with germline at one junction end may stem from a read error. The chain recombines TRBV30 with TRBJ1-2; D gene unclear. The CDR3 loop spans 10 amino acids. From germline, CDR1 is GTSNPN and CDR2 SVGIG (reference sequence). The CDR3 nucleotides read TGTGCCTGGAGCGGAGATGGCTACCCCTTC. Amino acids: CAWSGDGYPF.

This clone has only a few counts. The CDR3 nucleotides read TGTGCCAGCAGTTTATCAGGGAGGCAGCCCCAGCATTTT. It is translated as CASSLSGRQPQHF. The chain has TRBV28 and TRBJ1-5; D perhaps matches TRBD1 (5 bases). V was cut by 1 base and J by 7 bases, with 8 bases left in between. The CDR3 runs to 13 residues. Per the germline V gene, CDR1 is MDHEN and CDR2 is SYDVKM.

CDR3 residues: CASRADTEAFF. DNA for the CDR3: TGTGCCAGCAGGGCGGACACTGAAGCTTTCTTT. The chain links TRBV7-9 to TRBJ1-1, with D uncertain. Germline V lookup: CDR1 SEHNR, CDR2 FQNEAQ (reference sequence). V lost 6 bases and J lost 3, with 5 bases in between. The CDR3 has 11 residues.

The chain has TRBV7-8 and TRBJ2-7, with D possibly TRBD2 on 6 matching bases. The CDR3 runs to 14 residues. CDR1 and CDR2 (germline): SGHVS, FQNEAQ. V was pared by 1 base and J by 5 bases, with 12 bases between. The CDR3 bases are TGTGCCAGCAGCTTAGGGCGGGATATCAACGAGCAGTACTTC. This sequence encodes CASSLGRDINEQYF. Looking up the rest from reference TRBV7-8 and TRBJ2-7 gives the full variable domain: GAGVSQSPRYKVAKRGQDVALRCDPISGHVSLFWYQQALGQGPEFLTYFQNEAQLDKSGLPSDRFFAERPEGSVSTLKIQRTQQEDSAVYLCASSLGRDINEQYFGPGTRLTVT.

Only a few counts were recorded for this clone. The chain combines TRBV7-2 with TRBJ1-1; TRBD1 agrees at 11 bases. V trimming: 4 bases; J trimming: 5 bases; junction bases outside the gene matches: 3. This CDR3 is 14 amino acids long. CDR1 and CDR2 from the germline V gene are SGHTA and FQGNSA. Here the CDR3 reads CASSSGTGGTEAFF. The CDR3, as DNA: TGTGCCAGCAGCTCGGGGACAGGGGGAACTGAAGCTTTCTTT. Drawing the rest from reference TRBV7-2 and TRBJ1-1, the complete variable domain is GAGVSQSPSNKVTEKGKDVELRCDPISGHTALYWYRQSLGQGLEFLIYFQGNSAPDKSGLPSDRFSAERTGGSVSTLTIQRTQQEDSAVYLCASSSGTGGTEAFFGQGTRLTVV.

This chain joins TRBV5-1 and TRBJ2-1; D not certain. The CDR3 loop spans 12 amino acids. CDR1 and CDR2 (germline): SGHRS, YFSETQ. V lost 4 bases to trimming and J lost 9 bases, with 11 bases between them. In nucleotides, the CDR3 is TGCGCCAGCAGCGGTCCTAGTGGTGAGCAGTTCTTC. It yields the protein CASSGPSGEQFF. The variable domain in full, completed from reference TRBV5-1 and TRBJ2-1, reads KAGVTQTPRYLIKTRGQQVTLSCSPISGHRSVSWYQQTPGQGLQFLFEYFSETQRNKGNFPGRFSGRQFSNSRSEMNVSTLELGDSALYLCASSGPSGEQFFGPGTRLTVL.